This T cell receptor beta chain was obtained from a study of blood T cell repertoires in COVID-19. TCRdb keeps only in-frame clones here, not all; method: immunoSEQ multiplex PCR. This table has 150,000 to 200,000 clones, over 80% appearing once. After removal of 5 bases from V and 5 bases from J, the junction contained 6 bases not matched to a gene. CDR3 length: 14 residues. Per germline, CDR1 SGHAT and CDR2 FQNNGV. J is TRBJ2-5 and V is TRBV11-2, with TRBD1 matching over 9 bases. Sequenced input: PBMCs or T cells enriched from blood (not recorded which). This TCR was recovered from a woman aged 55-70 years who had recovered from COVID-19. In nucleotides, the CDR3 is TGTGCCAGCAGCCCGGGGACAGGGCTGGAGACCCAGTACTTC. It specifies CASSPGTGLETQYF.